The clone carrying this T cell receptor (beta chain) was seen repeatedly, ten times or more. Antigen specificity is unknown. Molecular barcoded adaptors covering alpha/delta and beta/gamma chains were used on 400 ng RNA. TCRdb called the reads again in MiXCR, with one record for every CDR3 protein. The profile shows about 28,000 distinct CDR3 sequences, approximately 15% of them singletons. V was shortened by 8 bases and J by 0 bases, with 14 bases between the two germline ends. Germline V CDR1 and CDR2: LNHDA, SQIVND (reference sequence). This CDR3 is 15 amino acids long. The data were taken from a study of read filtering for tumor transcriptome and immune sequencing. For the study at large: 8 or 9 patients were R-ISS I, approximately 15 were R-ISS II, 6 or 7 were R-ISS III. Whole-study results and caveats: RNA-seq captured clonotypes less deeply and reliably than IR-seq. The CD138-negative fraction was mixed bone marrow immune cells, not pure T cells.

This receptor was identified in a donor at least 40 years old with multiple myeloma. This chain joins TRBV19 and TRBJ2-1; maybe TRBD2 (5 bases). Sequencing was performed on a population of CD138-negative cells sorted from bone marrow. The CDR3 loop is CASREMESSYNEQFF. The CDR3 nucleotides are TGTGCCAGTCGGGAAATGGAGAGCTCCTACAATGAGCAGTTCTTC.